Below are 4 T cell receptor beta chains sequenced from a single sample in a study of T cell clonality in common variable immunodeficiency. Their cognate antigens are unknown. Study-wide findings and caveats: In common variable immunodeficiency, TCR beta chains reportedly carried fewer deletions and N-nucleotide insertions.

The protocol was immunoSEQ multiplex PCR, while the TCRdb copy is restricted to in-frame clones and leaves out a portion. The repertoire has about 19,000 clones, none seen only once; the ten largest take around 25%. The sequenced sample was peripheral blood mononuclear cells. These receptors all stem from a human donor with common variable immunodeficiency.

On this clone: The CDR3 extends 3 residues past the end of the read, so its final part is completed from the germline J gene. This chain connects TRBV19 to TRBJ1-6; TRBD1 matches at 8 bases. The trim removed 7 bases at V and 0 bases at J, leaving 8 bases unmatched. This CDR3 is 17 amino acids long. Germline V gene lookup returns CDR1 LNHDA and CDR2 SQIVND (reference sequence). Here the CDR3 reads CASTHEQGVSYNSPLHF. Partial CDR3 DNA: TGTGCCAGTACCCACGAACAGGGGGTCTCCTATAATTCACCC.

This clone was counted ten times or more. The read is 3 residues too short to cover the CDR3 end, so that end is filled in from the germline J gene. This chain joins TRBV7-3 and TRBJ2-2; D not certain. The germline gives CDR1 SGHTA, CDR2 FQGTGA. This CDR3 is 11 amino acids long. The part of the CDR3 DNA that was read is TGTGCGAGCTCGGGTTCCGGGGAG. It codes for CASSGSGE. The CDR3 in full is CASSGSGELFF.

This clone appeared many times. With the read ending 3 residues before the CDR3 end, the germline J gene is used to fill in that end. The chain links TRBV7-3 to TRBJ1-1, with a possible D match to TRBD1 (6 bases). This CDR3 is 14 amino acids long. Germline CDR1 SGHTA, CDR2 FQGTGA. V dropped 4 bases and J dropped 5 bases, with 14 bases sitting between them. The CDR3 protein is CASSSGTPGTEAFF. The CDR3 bases that were read are TGTGCCAGCAGCTCCGGGACACCCGGAACTGAA.

In its sample, this clone was seen a few times. Read data end 3 residues before the CDR3 end; the end is taken from the germline J gene. The chain employs TRBV7-8 and TRBJ2-7; D remains ambiguous. The CDR3 covers 13 residues. Trimming removed 5 bases from V and 0 bases from J, with 8 bases in between. Germline CDR1 reads SGHVS; CDR2 reads FQNEAQ. The covered CDR3 bases are TGTGCCAGCAGCCGTGGCCGCTCCTACGAG. Its protein product is CASSRGRSYE. The complete CDR3 protein is CASSRGRSYEQYF.